This TCR beta chain emerged from a study of human T cells and chemical hapten exposure. Study findings and constraints: Versus controls, significantly more large CDR3 similarity clusters arose from expanded TCRs.

From the RACE reads, TCRdb called clonotypes with MiXCR, one entry per CDR3 protein. The sample yields just under 350,000 distinct CDR3 sequences, around 7% seen once. Germline V lookup: CDR1 MDHEN, CDR2 SYDVKM. The CDR3 totals 11 residues. V lost 1 base, J lost 15 bases, and 10 bases lay in between. Turning to this clonotype: Its antigen is as yet unknown.

Time point given: patch test 1, 2 weeks after DPC sensitization. Documented treatment: therapeutic diphenylcyclopropenone sensitization with weekly scalp DPC. Source: whole blood, taken in connection with sensitization to the hapten diphenylcyclopropenone (DPC). The V call is TRBV28, the J call TRBJ2-4; D is ambiguous. The clonotype was recovered from a young woman with alopecia areata. Some clones in this sample may be carry-over from other donors' samples. CDR3 sequence: CASSLYKSWYF. CDR3 nucleotides: TGTGCCAGCAGTTTATATAAGTCGTGGTACTTC.